This TCR beta chain was obtained from a study of OX40 agonist ivuxolimab in advanced cancers. Study-wide background: With a range of roughly 20 to 85, age averaged approximately 60 years, and 65% to 90% were male.

Clones were read by immunoSEQ multiplex PCR, and TCRdb kept only the in-frame ones, dropping some. This sample yields 45,000 to 50,000 clones, of which approximately 90% are seen a single time; roughly 28% belongs to the top ten. Study outcomes and limitations: Some patients who did not respond also had low normalized T-cell clonal expansion.

Germline values: CDR1 SNHLY, CDR2 FYNNEI. This CDR3 is 13 amino acids long. Trimming shortened V by 10 bases and J by 2 bases, and 12 bases separated the two germline ends. Comments on this clone: The antigen is undetermined.

With baseline, cycle 4 day 1, and cycle 7 day 1 as timepoints, blood was sampled. The V call is TRBV2, the J call TRBJ1-3, with a possible D match to TRBD1 (5 bases). This TCR came from an adult with an advanced solid tumor such as melanoma, head and neck, liver or kidney cancer. The sequenced sample was CD4+ or CD8+ T cells sorted from blood, obtained in a trial of the OX40 agonist ivuxolimab. The CDR3 coding sequence is TGTGCCATCACCGGGACCACTGGAAACACCATATATTTT. Protein: CAITGTTGNTIYF.